This T cell receptor (beta chain) was identified in a study of metastatic and nonmetastatic thyroid tumors. The CDR3 covers 14 residues. Germline-derived CDR1 and CDR2 are MGHRA and YSYEKL. Every patient was untreated before thyroid surgery. With regard to this clone: A junction boundary mismatches the germline segment, possibly from a read error.

TCRdb re-analyzed the PCR reads using MiXCR. The sample lists roughly 89,000 clones, under 15% occurring once. The chain links TRBV4-1 to TRBJ2-7; perhaps TRBD1 as D (5 bases). This receptor was identified in a female donor with papillary thyroid cancer or a benign thyroid nodule (not recorded which). Some clones in this sample may be carry-over from other donors' samples. Specimen: tumor tissue. CDR3 sequence reads: CANSQDPDTYEQYF. The CDR3 bases are TGCGCCAACAGCCAAGACCCGGACACCTACGAGCAGTACTTC.